Included here is one T cell receptor (beta chain) sequence, with context. The antigen it recognizes is unknown. Base qualities are not recorded, but no much larger clone differs from it by a single base. This sample is drawn from a study of blood T cell repertoires in COVID-19 (dated by TCRdb to about 2020). About the study as a whole: Samples from collaborators originated in the United States, Italy and Spain and spanned both the acute and convalescent phases of COVID-19. Sample metadata almost always included a de-identified subject ID, COVID-19 status, age in years and sex. Deeply sampled blood TCRbeta repertoires from subjects exposed to, actively infected with, or recovered from COVID-19 were included in the dataset. The repertoires were made available in a free public database intended to serve as a resource for research on the immune response to SARS-CoV-2. Where HLA class I and class II types were available, the types were taken from metadata supplied by the sample provider, not from assay-based typing. Samples came from the ongoing ImmuneRACE study (first 160 participants) plus 1,254 subjects from 6 global collaborators. The material from the prospective study consisted of cDNA or gDNA derived from T cells, B-cell-depleted T cells, or PBMCs. The investigation overall reported the following: The amount of clinical and demographic metadata varied by source and participant and was provided uncurated.

TCRbeta CDR3 regions were amplified from genomic DNA using the immunoSEQ Assay, a bias-controlled multiplex PCR. On the study's bioinformatics: The number of nucleated cells in each sample was estimated from the amplification of reference gene primers within the assay. To quantify the absolute abundance of each unique TCRbeta CDR3 rearrangement, sequence reads were collapsed and filtered. For each sample, productive Simpson clonality was calculated as the square root of Simpson's diversity index across productive rearrangements. TCRdb re-hosts the immuneACCESS table, in-frame sequences only. Its copies lack some clones; in the studies checked, an unresolved V gene accounts for under half of them, and the cause for the rest is not known. V, J and clone size are those of that table, while D and trimming were read from the DNA. The sample table shows tens of thousands of clones, and around 90% are seen once. The ten largest clones add up to roughly 5.7% of the sample.

Collaborating institutions collected whole blood in K2EDTA tubes following their own protocols. For TCRbeta analysis, collaborators shipped samples in one of three forms: frozen whole blood, isolated PBMCs, or DNA extracted from either of those sample types. Spanning cysteine to phenylalanine, the CDR3 consists of 13 amino acids. The only DNA kept is the CDR3, 39 bases in frame from the first base. V loses 8 bases, J loses 4 bases, and the germline ends lie 14 bases apart. From the germline V gene, CDR1 is LGHNT and CDR2 is FRNRAP. The source of this sequence is a man aged 60 to 75 with acute or convalescent COVID-19. The material sequenced was peripheral blood. This chain joins TRBV12-5 to TRBJ1-1, and TRBD1 may be the D gene, going by 5 matching bases. Here is the DNA: TGTGCTAGTTACTTATTCGGGGGCACTGAAGCTTTCTTT. This sequence encodes CASYLFGGTEAFF.